This T cell receptor (beta chain) comes out of a study of post-analysis software for immune sequencing data. A remark on this clonotype: As yet, its antigen is unknown.

The V gene's germline CDR1 is MNHEY and CDR2 SMNVEV (reference sequence). Germline trimming cut 5 bases from V and 5 bases from J; bases unmatched to any gene: 10. This CDR3 comprises 16 residues. Study outcomes and limitations: Higher frequency in patients than in controls was seen for five TRBV segments, with TRBV5-6, TRBV5-1 and TRBV20-1 among them. With F measure, samples from one preparation batch clustered together strongly. Significantly decreased normalized Chao1 diversity was recorded for multiple sclerosis patients relative to controls.

Unique molecular identifiers were built into the TCR beta cDNA libraries. T cells, about 0.9 to 11 million of them, yielded some 510,000 cDNA molecules. TCRdb re-analysed the PCR reads in MiXCR, keeping a single row per CDR3 protein. The repertoire holds approximately 400,000 distinct CDR3 sequences, 30% to 45% seen once, with roughly 12% in the top ten. The source material was blood. This TCR came from a girl aged 10 to 17 with multiple sclerosis. V gene TRBV27 combines with J gene TRBJ2-5, with 11 bases fitting TRBD2. The CDR3 spells CASSLISGGAWETQYF. CDR3 in DNA: TGTGCCAGCAGTCTCATTAGCGGGGGGGCGTGGGAGACCCAGTACTTC.